Listed below are T cell receptor beta chains from one sample, sequenced in a study of technical replicates of blood from a handful of donors. Sequencing was performed with immunoSEQ multiplex PCR; in TCRdb, only in-frame clones are kept and a portion is missing. Of more than 80,000 clones listed, approximately 97% are singletons. Source material: T cells isolated from PBMCs. These receptors all come from a human donor in good health. Each CDR3 is given with its conserved first and last residue. The D gene is left open where the match is weak. A row's size may be missing; if present it is once, few, many or a size class.

NA	TRBV6-5	NA	TRBJ1-1	TGTGCCAGCAGTACTACCGGGACTGAAGCTTTCTTT	CASSTTGTEAFF
NA	TRBV6-5	NA	TRBJ2-3	TGTGCCAGCAGTTCTACGTTCAGCACAGATACGCAGTATTTT	CASSSTFSTDTQYF
TRBD1	TRBV9	NA	TRBJ2-3	TGTGCCAGCAGCGTAAAGGGGGCGATGACCTTCACAGATACGCAGTATTTT	CASSVKGAMTFTDTQYF
NA	TRBV5-6	NA	TRBJ1-5	TGTGCCAGCAGCTTGACTTATGGCGGTGATAGCAATCAGCCCCAGCATTTT	CASSLTYGGDSNQPQHF
NA	TRBV30	NA	TRBJ1-1	TGTGCCTGGAGTGTAGTGGCTGGCACTGAAGCTTTCTTT	CAWSVVAGTEAFF
TRBD1	TRBV5-4	NA	TRBJ1-4	TGTGCCAGCAGCTTAAGGGACAGTAATGAAAAACTGTTTTTT	CASSLRDSNEKLFF
TRBD1	TRBV4-2	NA	TRBJ2-1	TGTGCCAGCAGCGAATGGACAGGGAGTTCCTCCTACAATGAGCAGTTCTTC	CASSEWTGSSSYNEQFF
NA	TRBV11-3	NA	TRBJ1-1	TGTGCCAGCAGCTTAAAGGCAGGGCGAGACACTGAAGCTTTCTTT	CASSLKAGRDTEAFF
TRBD2	TRBV7-2	NA	TRBJ2-3	TGTGCCAGCAGCTTAAAAGGGACTAGCGGCACAGATACGCAGTATTTT	CASSLKGTSGTDTQYF
NA	TRBV11-3	NA	TRBJ1-2	TGTGCCAGCAGCTCCTTTGGGGTCGGGAGTTTTTATCGTGGCTACACCTTC	CASSSFGVGSFYRGYTF
NA	TRBV6-5	NA	TRBJ2-2	TGTGCCAGCAGTTATAGGTGGGCCCTGAACACCGGGGAGCTGTTTTTT	CASSYRWALNTGELFF
TRBD1	TRBV25-1	NA	TRBJ1-2	TGTGCCAGCAGTCGAGACGGACAGGGGGGATATGGCTACACCTTC	CASSRDGQGGYGYTF
NA	TRBV5-1	once	TRBJ2-7	TGCGCCAGCAGCTTGAGCGGCTACGAGCAGTACTTC	CASSLSGYEQYF
TRBD1	TRBV5-4	NA	TRBJ1-1	TGTGCCAGCAGCCAACCGGACAGGGCGAACACTGAAGCTTTCTTT	CASSQPDRANTEAFF
TRBD1	TRBV5-1	NA	TRBJ1-4	TGCGCCAGCAGCGCGACCGGGACAGGGGTGGAAAAACTGTTTTTT	CASSATGTGVEKLFF
NA	TRBV4-3	NA	TRBJ2-7	TGCGCCAGCAGCCAAGATCCCCAACCAGGGTATCGGGAGCAGTACTTC	CASSQDPQPGYREQYF
NA	TRBV4-2	once	TRBJ2-2	TGTGCCAGCAGCCAACGGGACACTCTCACCGGGGAGCTGTTTTTT	CASSQRDTLTGELFF
TRBD1	TRBV6-5	few	TRBJ2-7	TGTGCCAGCGGGGACAGGGGTTCCTACGAGCAGTACTTC	CASGDRGSYEQYF
NA	TRBV6-1	NA	TRBJ1-2	TGTGCCAGCAGTGAATCGATGCTCATGGGGCATGGCTACACCTTC	CASSESMLMGHGYTF
NA	TRBV7-9	NA	TRBJ2-1	TGTGCCAGCAGCCCGGGACTCAGCTCCTACAATGAGCAGTTCTTC	CASSPGLSSYNEQFF
TRBD2	TRBV28	NA	TRBJ2-2	TGTGCCAGCAGTACTCCTTATACGGGAGGGCCCACCGGGGAGCTGTTTTTT	CASSTPYTGGPTGELFF
NA	TRBV5-5	NA	TRBJ2-7	TGTGCCAGCAGCGATGGGGGGGGCCCCTACGAGCAGTACTTC	CASSDGGGPYEQYF
NA	TRBV9	NA	TRBJ2-7	TGTGCCAGCAGCGTAGCTAGCGTCTCCTACGAGCAGTACTTC	CASSVASVSYEQYF
NA	TRBV27	NA	TRBJ2-7	TGTGCCACCAGGAGGGATTTAGCGGACTTCTACGAGCAGTACTTC	CATRRDLADFYEQYF
NA	TRBV27	NA	TRBJ2-7	TGTGCCAGCAGTCTAGGGGGCTACGAGCAGTACTTC	CASSLGGYEQYF
NA	TRBV6-5	NA	TRBJ2-1	TGTGCCAGCAGTTCCCTAGGTCGTGCCAATGAGCAGTTCTTC	CASSSLGRANEQFF
TRBD1	TRBV7-9	NA	TRBJ2-7	TGTGCCAGCAGCTTAAGTGGACAGGGGGCCCTCGAGCAGTACTTC	CASSLSGQGALEQYF
NA	TRBV11-3	NA	TRBJ1-5	TGTGCCAGCAGTCTTGACAGGCTTAGCAATCAGCCCCAGCATTTT	CASSLDRLSNQPQHF
NA	TRBV10-3	NA	TRBJ1-2	TGTGCCATCAGTGACAGGGGCGGATTAGATGGCTACACCTTC	CAISDRGGLDGYTF
TRBD2	TRBV2	NA	TRBJ2-7	TGTGCCAGCAAAGTGACTAGCGGGAGTTTCTACGAGCAGTACTTC	CASKVTSGSFYEQYF
NA	TRBV25-1	NA	TRBJ2-1	TGTGCCAGCAGTGAATCCCTAGCAAATGAGCAGTTCTTC	CASSESLANEQFF
TRBD2	TRBV29-1	once	TRBJ2-1	TGCAGCGTCGGGGGGAGCGTACATGAGCAGTTCTTC	CSVGGSVHEQFF
TRBD1	TRBV6-5	NA	TRBJ2-2	TGTGCCAGCAGAGCCCGACAGGGGGTAGGCGGGGAGCTGTTTTTT	CASRARQGVGGELFF
TRBD2	TRBV9	once	TRBJ2-7	TGTGCCAGCAGCTCACGCCCGGGACTAGCTCAGTCCCACGAGCAGTACTTC	CASSSRPGLAQSHEQYF
NA	TRBV4-1	NA	TRBJ2-7	TGCGCCAGCAGCCAAGGGGACATCTACGAGCAGTACTTC	CASSQGDIYEQYF
TRBD2	TRBV28	NA	TRBJ2-3	TGTGCCAGCAACCCTAGCGGGCCAAGGGGTACGCAGTATTTT	CASNPSGPRGTQYF
TRBD1	TRBV5-6	NA	TRBJ1-1	TGTGCCAGCAGCCACTCGACAGGGGGCGCTTGGGCTGAAGCTTTCTTT	CASSHSTGGAWAEAFF
NA	TRBV21-1	NA	TRBJ1-1	TGTGCCAGCAGCAAAGGGTCCGGGAGGGCTGAAGCTTTCTTT	CASSKGSGRAEAFF
NA	TRBV18	NA	TRBJ1-4	TGTGCCAGCTCATCAGGGGTGACTAATGAAAAACTGTTTTTT	CASSSGVTNEKLFF
TRBD1	TRBV29-1	NA	TRBJ1-2	TGCAGCGCTGACAGGGCGGGGGGCTACACCTTC	CSADRAGGYTF
TRBD1	TRBV11-2	NA	TRBJ2-2	TGTGCCAGCAGCCGAACAGGGGGCGATGCCGGGGAGCTGTTTTTT	CASSRTGGDAGELFF
NA	TRBV29-1	NA	TRBJ2-5	TGCAGCGCGAAAGGCAGGATCCAAGAGACCCAGTACTTC	CSAKGRIQETQYF
TRBD1	TRBV13	NA	TRBJ1-2	TGTGCCAGCAGTCGGACAGGGGTCTATGGCTACACCTTC	CASSRTGVYGYTF
TRBD2	TRBV4-2	NA	TRBJ2-4	TGTGCCAGCAGCCAGGGGGGGACTAGCGGGAGTGACATTCAGTACTTC	CASSQGGTSGSDIQYF
TRBD1	TRBV6-5	NA	TRBJ2-7	TGTGCCAGCAGCCCCCAGGACAGGGGGCTCTACGAGCAGTACTTC	CASSPQDRGLYEQYF
NA	TRBV19	NA	TRBJ2-3	TGTGCCAGTAGCGGCAGGGGCGAGGGCACAGATACGCAGTATTTT	CASSGRGEGTDTQYF
TRBD1	TRBV5-4	NA	TRBJ2-7	TGTGCCAGCAGCTTGGTTGGGGACAGCTACGAGCAGTACTTC	CASSLVGDSYEQYF
TRBD2	TRBV6-1	once	TRBJ2-1	TGTGCCAGCAGTGGCGGGGGGGAAGACAATGAGCAGTTCTTC	CASSGGGEDNEQFF
TRBD2	TRBV18	NA	TRBJ2-3	TGTGCCAGCTCACCACTAGCGGGCTTCACAGATACGCAGTATTTT	CASSPLAGFTDTQYF
NA	TRBV7-9	once	TRBJ2-7	TGTGCCAGCAGCCCCGCCTACGAGCAGTACTTC	CASSPAYEQYF
TRBD1	TRBV2	NA	TRBJ1-4	TGTGCCAGCATTAGTAGGGGGCTTACTAATGAAAAACTGTTTTTT	CASISRGLTNEKLFF
NA	TRBV2	once	TRBJ2-3	TGTGCCATTCTAGTAGGAATCACAGATACGCAGTATTTT	CAILVGITDTQYF